The 14 T cell receptor beta chains presented below share a single source sample, sequenced in a study of control samples from healthy donors and cancer patients. Sequenced by immunoSEQ multiplex PCR; TCRdb stores in-frame clones only, minus some. The sample lists 350,000 to 450,000 clones; approximately 92% were seen once. Sequencing was carried out using PBMCs. These TCRs come from a man between 35 and 55 years old with head and neck cancer.

The rearrangement joins TRBV6-2 or TRBV6-3 to TRBJ2-7, with D unresolved. Germline assignment: CDR1 MNHEY and CDR2 SVGEGT. Deletions cut 5 bases from V and 0 bases from J, with 14 bases between. The length of the CDR3 is 15 residues. CDR3 in amino acids: CASSPPTVRSYEQYF. The CDR3 DNA reads TGTGCCAGCAGTCCCCCCACAGTCCGCTCCTACGAGCAGTACTTC.

V gene TRBV19 combines with J gene TRBJ1-5; 8 bases are shared with TRBD1. CDR1 is LNHDA and CDR2 is SQIVND in the germline V gene (reference sequence). This CDR3 spans 14 amino acids. V shed 4 bases, J shed 8 bases, and the junction held 7 bases outside the gene matches. Here the CDR3 reads CASSSRDRSEPQHF. CDR3 DNA sequence: TGTGCCAGTAGTAGCCGGGACAGGTCTGAGCCCCAGCATTTT.

The rearrangement links TRBV9 to TRBJ2-1; 7 bases align to TRBD2. Trimming took 5 bases from V and 5 from J; bases not matched to a gene: 10. The CDR3 loop spans 15 amino acids. The germline V gene has CDR1 SGDLS and CDR2 YYNGEE. The CDR3 here is CASRAGLVEDNEQFF. CDR3 in DNA: TGTGCCAGCAGAGCTGGACTAGTGGAGGACAATGAGCAGTTCTTC.

The chain has TRBV5-1 and TRBJ2-1; 9 bases are a match to TRBD2. V lost 4 bases and J lost 0; bases outside the gene matches: 5. The CDR3 is 16 residues long. From germline, CDR1 is SGHRS and CDR2 YFSETQ. CDR3 nucleotide sequence: TGCGCCAGCAGCCAGACTAGCGGAAGCTCCTACAATGAGCAGTTCTTC. This translates into CASSQTSGSSYNEQFF.

The chain uses TRBV28 and TRBJ2-6; 8 nucleotides line up with TRBD2. The length of the CDR3 is 16 residues. With 8 bases clipped from V and 2 bases from J, the junction kept 8 bases outside the gene matches. The germline V gene has CDR1 MDHEN and CDR2 SYDVKM. CDR3: CASSGGISAGANVLTF. Here the CDR3 DNA reads TGTGCCAGCTCGGGGGGGATCTCTGCTGGGGCCAACGTCCTGACTTTC.

This chain links TRBV2 with TRBJ2-4; 10 positions agree with TRBD1. V lost 6 bases to trimming and J lost 3 bases; unmatched junction nucleotides: 5. CDR1 is SNHLY and CDR2 is FYNNEI in the germline V gene. CDR3 length: 15 amino acids. The CDR3 nucleotides read TGTGCCAGCAGGGACAGGGGGTTGGTCAAAAACATTCAGTACTTC. Its translation is CASRDRGLVKNIQYF.

The genes are TRBV5-1 and TRBJ2-3, with no clear D. V was clipped by 0 bases and J by 4 bases, with 6 bases between them. The CDR3 runs to 13 residues. The V gene's germline CDR1 is SGHRS and CDR2 YFSETQ. The CDR3 spells CASSLGQADTQYF. The CDR3 bases are TGCGCCAGCAGCTTGGGGCAGGCAGATACGCAGTATTTT.

This chain joins TRBV12-3 or TRBV12-4 and TRBJ1-1; TRBD1 might be the D (6 bases). The CDR3 is 13 residues long. The germline V and J ends were trimmed by 3 bases and 6 bases, with 11 bases remaining between them. Here the CDR3 DNA reads TGTGCCAGCAGTTTTGGGGGGCTATCTGAAGCTTTCTTT. Encoded protein: CASSFGGLSEAFF.

V usage is TRBV6-5 and J usage is TRBJ2-1, with 11 bases aligning to TRBD1. J gave up 12 bases and V 5 bases, and 3 bases lay outside the gene matches. Germline CDR1 and CDR2: MNHEY and SVGAGI. This CDR3 spans 12 amino acids. This chain's CDR3 is CASSRGTGGQFF. The CDR3 region has the DNA TGTGCCAGCAGTAGGGGGACAGGGGGGCAGTTCTTC.

The chain carries TRBV14 and TRBJ1-3; tentatively, D is TRBD1 (5 bases). Trimming removed 1 base from V and 8 bases from J, with 12 bases in between. The CDR3 consists of 14 residues. Germline CDR1 and CDR2: SGHDN and FVKESK. For the CDR3, the DNA is TGTGCCAGCAGCCAAGGACAGCTAGGCTACACCATATATTTT. This sequence encodes CASSQGQLGYTIYF.

V and J are TRBV5-8 and TRBJ2-7; D is ambiguous. Germline CDR1 SGHTS, CDR2 YDEGEE. The CDR3 runs to 13 residues. V was cut by 4 bases and J by 0 bases, with 8 bases left in between. CDR3 in amino acids: CASSQKSSYEQYF. The DNA of the CDR3 is TGTGCCAGCAGCCAGAAAAGCTCCTACGAGCAGTACTTC.

The rearrangement links TRBV6-4 to TRBJ1-2, with TRBD1 identical over 7 bases. The CDR3 runs to 14 residues. V shed 5 bases and J 6 bases; nucleotides not matched to a gene: 9. CDR1 and CDR2 (germline): MRHNA, SNTAGT. In DNA form, the CDR3 reads TGTGCCAGCAGTCAATCGACAGGGAGGGATGGCTACACCTTC. Translated: CASSQSTGRDGYTF.

The V and J genes are TRBV28 and TRBJ2-3; TRBD2 is a possible D gene (5 bases). The germline gives CDR1 MDHEN, CDR2 SYDVKM. The CDR3 covers 14 residues. With 5 bases removed from V and 2 bases from J, the gap between germline ends came to 11 bases. The CDR3 here is CASSLPGYTDTQYF. DNA for the CDR3: TGTGCCAGCAGTCTCCCGGGGTACACAGATACGCAGTATTTT. Combining the CDR3 with reference TRBV28 and TRBJ2-3 gives the whole variable domain DVKVTQSSRYLVKRTGEKVFLECVQDMDHENMFWYRQDPGLGLRLIYFSYDVKMKEKGDIPEGYSVSREKKERFSLILESASTNQTSMYLCASSLPGYTDTQYFGPGTRLTVL.

CDR3 loop: CASANRADYEQYF. The CDR3, as DNA: TGTGCCAGCGCAAACAGGGCGGACTACGAGCAGTACTTC. The chain links TRBV7-9 to TRBJ2-7; D might be TRBD1 (6 bases). The CDR3 runs 13 residues. Trimming took 8 bases from V and 3 from J, leaving 14 bases between them. Germline CDR1 reads SEHNR; CDR2 reads FQNEAQ (reference sequence).